This T cell receptor beta chain is drawn from a study of blood T cell repertoires in COVID-19 (dated by TCRdb to between 2020 and 2021). Describing the broader study: Samples covering the acute and convalescent phases of COVID-19 were provided by collaborators in the United States, Italy and Spain. The prospective study material was composed of cDNA or gDNA derived from T cells, B-cell-depleted T cells, or PBMCs. Deeply sampled blood TCRbeta repertoires from subjects exposed to, actively infected with, or recovered from COVID-19 were included in the dataset. A freely available public database, intended as a resource for researchers studying the immune response to SARS-CoV-2, is where the repertoires were released. The samples were drawn from the first 160 participants of the ongoing ImmuneRACE study and from 950 to 1,500 subjects provided by 6 global collaborators. A de-identified subject ID, COVID-19 status, age in years and sex were almost always included in the sample metadata. HLA class I and class II types, where available, came from metadata supplied by the sample provider rather than from assay-based typing. The paper as a whole reports these results and caveats: The quantity of clinical and demographic metadata differed by source and by participant and was supplied without curation.

As concerns this clone: It has no known antigen specificity. Base-call qualities are not available, and no considerably larger clone is one nucleotide away.

Whole blood was collected in K2EDTA tubes by collaborating institutions according to the institutions' own protocols. For TCRbeta analysis, collaborator samples were shipped as frozen whole blood, as isolated PBMCs, or as DNA extracted from either sample type. The immunoSEQ Assay, a bias-controlled multiplex PCR, was used to amplify TCRbeta CDR3 regions from genomic DNA. As for how the authors treated the data: The number of nucleated cells in each sample was estimated from the amplification of reference gene primers within the assay. To quantify the absolute abundance of each unique TCRbeta CDR3 rearrangement, sequence reads were collapsed and filtered. For each sample, productive Simpson clonality was calculated by taking the square root of Simpson's diversity index across productive rearrangements. The table was pulled from immuneACCESS by TCRdb, which kept in-frame rearrangements only. Such tables lose some clones; where checked, under half of the loss comes from unresolved V genes, and the rest has no known cause. The DNA gave D and trimming, while V, J and clone size come from that table. The sample includes 250,000 to 300,000 clones, with 65% to 90% observed a single time. The top ten hold 5.1% of the sample.

The CDR3 runs 13 residues from the cysteine to the phenylalanine. Here the CDR3 DNA is all that survives: 39 bases in frame from base 1. V is reduced by 1 base and J by 11 bases, leaving a spacing of 15 bases between them. According to the germline V gene (reference sequence), CDR1 reads GTSNPN and CDR2 reads SVGIG. The sequence is built from TRBV30 and TRBJ2-1, with a weak D call of TRBD2 (5 bases match). This TCR was sampled from a man aged 45-65 years with active or convalescent COVID-19. Sequenced material: peripheral blood. The CDR3 has the sequence CAWSGGRSQKQFF. The sequence in DNA is TGTGCCTGGAGTGGCGGGCGGAGCCAAAAGCAGTTCTTC.